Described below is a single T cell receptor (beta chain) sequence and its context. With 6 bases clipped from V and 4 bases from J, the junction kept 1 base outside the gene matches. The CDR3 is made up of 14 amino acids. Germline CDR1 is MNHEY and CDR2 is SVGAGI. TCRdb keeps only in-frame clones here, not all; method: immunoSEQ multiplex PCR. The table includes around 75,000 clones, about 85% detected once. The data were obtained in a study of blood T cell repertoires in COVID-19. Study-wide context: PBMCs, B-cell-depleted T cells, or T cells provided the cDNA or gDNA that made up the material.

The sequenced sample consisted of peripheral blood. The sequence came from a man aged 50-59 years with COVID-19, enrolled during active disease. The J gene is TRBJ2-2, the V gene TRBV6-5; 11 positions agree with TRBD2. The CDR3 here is CASRGLAGTGELFF. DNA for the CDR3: TGTGCCAGCAGAGGACTAGCGGGCACCGGGGAGCTGTTTTTT.